The 24 T cell receptor beta chains below were found in one sample sequenced in a study of blood T cell repertoires in COVID-19. Assay: immunoSEQ multiplex PCR; the TCRdb copy retains only in-frame clones and omits some. The table includes approximately 300,000 clones, less than 85% detected once. The specimen was PBMCs or T cells enriched from blood (not recorded which). The receptors shown here come from a woman in her 30s who had been exposed to COVID-19.

The genes are TRBV7-9 and TRBJ2-5; 10 bases agree with TRBD1. Germline V lookup: CDR1 SEHNR, CDR2 FQNEAQ (reference sequence). With V trimmed by 1 base and J by 5 bases, 7 bases remained unmatched. This CDR3 comprises 16 residues. This CDR3 is CASSLEGQGLRETQYF. The CDR3 DNA is TGTGCCAGCAGCTTAGAGGGACAGGGGCTGAGGGAGACCCAGTACTTC.

The rearrangement uses TRBV14 and TRBJ1-2; 7 bases fit TRBD1. From germline, CDR1 is SGHDN and CDR2 FVKESK. The trim removed 1 base at V and 8 bases at J, leaving 7 bases unmatched. The CDR3 consists of 14 residues. This chain's CDR3 is CASSQVGTASGYTF. Here the CDR3 DNA reads TGTGCCAGCAGCCAAGTCGGGACAGCAAGCGGCTACACCTTC.

This clone was counted only a few times. This chain's CDR3 is CASSFSYGGRRVEQYF. The CDR3 bases are TGTGCCAGCAGTTTTTCCTACGGCGGGAGACGAGTCGAGCAGTACTTC. This chain joins TRBV27 and TRBJ2-7, with TRBD2 identical over 7 bases. The junction had 14 bases not matched to a gene; V was cut back by 3 bases and J by 6 bases. The CDR3 loop spans 16 amino acids. Looked up from germline, CDR1 is MNHEY and CDR2 is SMNVEV (reference sequence).

The chain couples TRBV27 to TRBJ2-7; weak D call: TRBD2 (6 bases). The CDR3 runs to 13 residues. The V end was cut by 9 bases, the J end by 2 bases, with 14 bases between. The germline gives CDR1 MNHEY, CDR2 SMNVEV (reference sequence). The DNA of the CDR3 is TGTGCCAGTCTTGGGGGGAGGCCCTACGAGCAGTACTTC. Its translation: CASLGGRPYEQYF.

The chain couples TRBV30 to TRBJ2-5; the D gene is possibly TRBD1 (6 bases). Deletions cut 2 bases from V and 2 bases from J, with 9 bases between. This CDR3 region has 13 residues. Looked up from germline, CDR1 is GTSNPN and CDR2 is SVGIG (reference sequence). CDR3 DNA: TGTGCCTGGAGTTCCGGGACACAAGAGACCCAGTACTTC. This codes for CAWSSGTQETQYF.

The chain carries TRBV7-2 and TRBJ2-7, with 13 bases identical to TRBD2. Unmatched junction bases numbered 10, after V lost 4 bases and J lost 4 bases. Germline CDR1 and CDR2: SGHTA and FQGNSA. The CDR3 runs to 17 residues. The CDR3 DNA reads as TGTGCCAGCAGCTCAAACGCTGGGGGACTAGCGGGGTACGAGCAGTACTTC. Amino acid sequence: CASSSNAGGLAGYEQYF.

This chain links TRBV28 with TRBJ1-2, with D tentatively TRBD1 (5 bases). V lost 3 bases to trimming and J lost 9 bases, with 17 bases between them. This CDR3 region has 14 residues. Germline V gene data show CDR1 as MDHEN and CDR2 as SYDVKM. CDR3 nucleotides: TGTGCCAGCAGTTTGAAGACAGCCCTGAGGAGCTACACCTTC. Translated, it gives CASSLKTALRSYTF.

The chain has TRBV7-8 and TRBJ2-1, with D possibly TRBD2 on 8 matching bases. The CDR3 covers 15 residues. Germline V gene lookup returns CDR1 SGHVS and CDR2 FQNEAQ. The V end lost 5 bases, the J end lost 8 bases, and 19 bases lay between the germline ends. CDR3 nucleotide sequence: TGTGCCAGCAGCCAAAGGGGGCGGGAGGTCCATGAGCAGTTCTTC. Protein product: CASSQRGREVHEQFF.

The chain is built from TRBV28 and TRBJ1-3; 12 bases align to TRBD1. The CDR3 is made up of 15 amino acids. J was trimmed by 3 bases and V by 6 bases; bases with no gene match: 3. Germline V lookup: CDR1 MDHEN, CDR2 SYDVKM. The CDR3 DNA reads TGTGCCAGCAGGGGGACAGGGGGCCATGGAAACACCATATATTTT. Amino acids: CASRGTGGHGNTIYF.

The rearrangement links TRBV19 to TRBJ2-7, with D unresolved. V shed 3 bases and J shed 1 base, with 10 bases lying between them. The germline V gene encodes CDR1 LNHDA and CDR2 SQIVND (reference sequence). This CDR3 region has 14 residues. For the CDR3, the DNA is TGTGCCAGTAGTATGGATAGGAGATCCTACGAGCAGTACTTC. Residues: CASSMDRRSYEQYF.

The V gene is TRBV28, the J gene TRBJ1-3; TRBD1 matches at 7 bases. Losses at the gene ends were 7 bases for V and 4 bases for J; bases not matched to a gene: 7. CDR1 and CDR2 (germline): MDHEN, SYDVKM. The CDR3 is 14 amino acids. This CDR3 is CASIQGQIGNTIYF. The CDR3, as DNA: TGTGCCAGCATCCAGGGACAGATAGGAAACACCATATATTTT. Drawing the rest from reference TRBV28 and TRBJ1-3, the complete variable domain is DVKVTQSSRYLVKRTGEKVFLECVQDMDHENMFWYRQDPGLGLRLIYFSYDVKMKEKGDIPEGYSVSREKKERFSLILESASTNQTSMYLCASIQGQIGNTIYFGEGSWLTVV.

The V call is TRBV5-1, the J call TRBJ2-3; D is undetermined. This CDR3 has 13 amino acids. V lost 5 bases and J lost 5, with 12 bases in between. Germline lookup yields CDR1 SGHRS and CDR2 YFSETQ. CDR3 residues: CASRITIEDTQYF. The DNA of the CDR3 is TGCGCCAGCAGGATCACAATTGAAGATACGCAGTATTTT.

V gene TRBV7-9 combines with J gene TRBJ1-6; TRBD1 agrees at 10 bases. Germline V gene lookup returns CDR1 SEHNR and CDR2 FQNEAQ (reference sequence). CDR3 length: 16 residues. V dropped 5 bases and J dropped 6; count of bases not matched to a gene: 7. CDR3 DNA: TGTGCCAGCAGCCCCGCCGACAGGGGGCTTAATTCACCCCTCCACTTT. Translated: CASSPADRGLNSPLHF.

V usage is TRBV2 and J usage is TRBJ2-1; D is possibly TRBD1 (6 bases). This CDR3 is built from 15 residues. CDR1 is SNHLY and CDR2 is FYNNEI in the germline V gene. The germline V and J ends were trimmed by 6 bases and 7 bases, with 19 bases remaining between them. CDR3 nucleotides: TGTGCCAGCAGGAGGTGGGGCAGGGGAGTAAATGAGCAGTTCTTC. Translation: CASRRWGRGVNEQFF.

V and J are TRBV19 and TRBJ2-2; 8 bases line up with TRBD2. The CDR3 length is 17 residues. Germline V lookup: CDR1 LNHDA, CDR2 SQIVND (reference sequence). The trim removed 3 bases at V and 2 bases at J, leaving 8 bases unmatched. The CDR3 spells CASSISQRGINTGELFF. The CDR3 DNA follows: TGTGCCAGTAGTATTAGTCAGCGGGGGATTAACACCGGGGAGCTGTTTTTT.

J is TRBJ1-1 and V is TRBV30, with a weak D call TRBD1 (5 bases). The ends were cut back, 0 bases at V and 4 bases at J, with 21 bases in the middle. The CDR3 runs to 17 residues. Germline values: CDR1 GTSNPN, CDR2 SVGIG (reference sequence). CDR3 nucleotide sequence: TGTGCCTGGAGTGTAGAAGTCGGGGGAATAGGTAGCACTGAAGCTTTCTTT. It codes for CAWSVEVGGIGSTEAFF.

The CDR3 is CAWYRGNNSPLHF. The CDR3 nucleotides read TGTGCCTGGTACAGGGGGAATAATTCACCCCTCCACTTT. The V gene is TRBV30, the J gene TRBJ1-6; 8 nucleotides match TRBD1. Germline V gene data show CDR1 as GTSNPN and CDR2 as SVGIG (reference sequence). After removal of 5 bases from V and 5 bases from J, the junction contained 2 bases not matched to a gene. The CDR3 length is 13 residues.

J is TRBJ1-5 and V is TRBV10-3; 9 bases are shared with TRBD1. Germline lookup yields CDR1 ENHRY and CDR2 SYGVKD. After removal of 10 bases from V and 2 bases from J, the junction contained 9 bases not matched to a gene. The CDR3 extends over 15 amino acids. The DNA of the CDR3 is TGTGCCACAGGACGGGACAGGGTGGGCAATCAGCCCCAGCATTTT. It codes for CATGRDRVGNQPQHF.

The chain is built from TRBV29-1 and TRBJ1-2, with 8 bases fitting TRBD1. With 7 bases clipped from V and 2 bases from J, the junction kept 0 bases outside the gene matches. Germline assignment: CDR1 SQVTM and CDR2 ANQGSEA. The CDR3 totals 11 residues. In nucleotides, the CDR3 is TGCAGCGCAGGGGGCAACTATGGCTACACCTTC. This gives the protein CSAGGNYGYTF.

This chain links TRBV25-1 with TRBJ2-7; 7 nucleotides line up with TRBD2. The CDR3 spans 13 residues. After removal of 8 bases from V and 6 bases from J, the junction contained 10 bases not matched to a gene. CDR1 MGHDK and CDR2 SYGVNS come from the germline V gene. CDR3 amino acids: CASAWGGPAEQYF. As DNA, the CDR3 is TGTGCCAGCGCGTGGGGAGGGCCGGCCGAGCAGTACTTC.

The J gene is TRBJ2-7, the V gene TRBV7-8, with 7 bases aligning to TRBD1. Trimming at V came to 3 bases and at J to 4 bases, leaving 12 bases not matched to a gene. The CDR3 is 16 amino acids. Germline V gene data show CDR1 as SGHVS and CDR2 as FQNEAQ. The CDR3 spells CASSLVRQGKPYEQYF. CDR3 coding DNA: TGTGCCAGCAGCTTGGTTAGACAGGGAAAGCCATACGAGCAGTACTTC.

A note on this clone: This specimen includes other DNA sequences encoding the same CDR3. The chain uses TRBV2 and TRBJ1-6; the D gene is possibly TRBD1 (6 bases). CDR1 is SNHLY and CDR2 is FYNNEI in the germline V gene. V was cut by 2 bases and J by 7 bases, with 6 bases left in between. This CDR3 is 13 amino acids long. The CDR3 region is CASSEQGNSPLHF. As DNA, the CDR3 is TGTGCCAGCAGTGAACAGGGGAATTCACCCCTCCACTTT.

Notes on this clone: The sample holds other DNA sequences that translate to the same CDR3. The chain recombines TRBV2 with TRBJ2-7; D remains unclear. The CDR3 sequence is 13 residues long. Trimming cost V 4 bases and J 0 bases, with 7 bases left between them. CDR1 and CDR2 from the germline V gene are SNHLY and FYNNEI. CDR3 DNA: TGTGCCAGCAGTGTTTTGAGCTCCTACGAGCAGTACTTC. Protein sequence: CASSVLSSYEQYF.

V usage is TRBV10-3 and J usage is TRBJ2-5; 10 bases are a match to TRBD2. The CDR3 is 14 amino acids. The V segment lost 10 bases and the J segment 2 bases; nucleotides outside the gene matches: 7. Germline loops: CDR1 ENHRY, CDR2 SYGVKD. The CDR3 spells CATRGAGGQETQYF. The CDR3 DNA reads TGTGCCACCCGGGGAGCGGGAGGGCAAGAGACCCAGTACTTC.